This TCR beta chain stems from a study of cytomegalovirus exposure and HLA in healthy donors. Study results and limitations: The analysis excluded some indistinguishable V segments, including TRBV6-2 and TRBV6-3. Immune exposure data for these donors was limited to CMV serostatus. A later analysis, which compared TCR beta chains of equal frequency, found the HLA-associated ones more clonally expanded.

From germline, CDR1 is MNHEY and CDR2 SVGAGI. The CDR3 has 15 amino acids. Trimming cost V 0 bases and J 0 bases, with 6 bases left between them. About this clone: The antigen is undetermined.

The PCR had 60 Vbeta and 13 Jbeta primers. Profiling relied on immunoSEQ multiplex PCR, and the TCRdb table lists in-frame clones only, not all of them. This repertoire shows around 92,000 clones, around 79% found once; its top ten account for 14%. The sequence was collected from a woman in her 70s in good health and CMV-seropositive. The gene calls are TRBV6-5 and TRBJ1-5; D gene unclear. Sample: PBMCs. Here the CDR3 reads CASSYSGDSNQPQHF. The CDR3 DNA reads TGTGCCAGCAGTTACTCAGGAGATAGCAATCAGCCCCAGCATTTT.